The rows below give T cell receptor beta chains drawn from one sample of a study of cytomegalovirus exposure and HLA in healthy donors. Clones were read by immunoSEQ multiplex PCR, and TCRdb kept only the in-frame ones, dropping some. Here the sample spans around 150,000 clones, 79% being singletons. The source material was PBMCs. Source of these receptors: a man between 40 and 49 years old in good health and CMV-seropositive. Both conserved end residues are part of each CDR3. The D gene is left open where the match is weak.

TRBV7-9	TRBD1	CASRRSGQGAYEKLFF
TRBV5-1	TRBD2	CASSGTSGRALRTGELFF
TRBV7-9	TRBD2	CASSSSSGVQYF
TRBV5-4	TRBD2	CASSLEGLADTQYF
TRBV30	NA	CAWSPRTDWNTEAFF
TRBV7-7	TRBD2	CASSLGLAGTDTQYF
TRBV4-2	NA	CASSQDLRRGNTGELFF
TRBV27	TRBD2	CASSLWNPGLASNEQFF
TRBV10-3	TRBD1	CAISESDRGKAAF
TRBV7-9	NA	CASSLGVEQFF
TRBV13	TRBD2	CASSFGRGGHEQYF
TRBV10-2	TRBD1	CASRTGGVDTQYF
TRBV7-6	NA	CASSSQGELFF
TRBV5-1	TRBD2	CASSGEREGTDTQYF
TRBV28	TRBD2	CASIGSGRAYNEQFF
TRBV19	NA	CASSISGRQMNTEAFF
TRBV19	TRBD2	CASSINSGGSYEQYF
TRBV2	NA	CASSAGFGSYNEQFF
TRBV29-1	NA	CSVAASSAYEQYF
TRBV18	NA	CASSPVGNAGELFF
TRBV11-2	NA	CASSRSPDTANYGYTF
TRBV11-2	NA	CASSLGAGRYEQYF
TRBV21-1	NA	CASSKEITGTGMNTEAFF
TRBV6-1	NA	CAGMQGPSQETQYF
TRBV19	TRBD2	CASSIDTASGVQETQYF
TRBV18	TRBD2	CASSTANLAGVFDTGELFF
TRBV7-9	NA	CSSSLSPGSMNTEAFF